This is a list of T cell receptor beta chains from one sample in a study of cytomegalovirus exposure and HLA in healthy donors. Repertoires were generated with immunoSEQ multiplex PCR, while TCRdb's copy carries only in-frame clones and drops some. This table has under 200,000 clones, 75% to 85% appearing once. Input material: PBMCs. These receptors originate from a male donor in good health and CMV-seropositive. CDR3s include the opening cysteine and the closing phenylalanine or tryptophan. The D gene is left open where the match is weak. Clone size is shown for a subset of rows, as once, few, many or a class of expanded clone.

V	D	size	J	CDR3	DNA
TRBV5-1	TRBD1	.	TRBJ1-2	CASTQDRGGYTF	TGCGCCAGCACCCAAGACAGGGGCGGCTACACCTTC
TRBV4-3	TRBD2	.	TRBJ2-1	CASSQAGLAGGFYNEQFF	TGCGCCAGCAGCCAAGCGGGACTAGCGGGGGGTTTCTACAATGAGCAGTTCTTC
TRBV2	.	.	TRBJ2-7	CASLTPRANEQYF	TGTGCCAGCTTAACCCCGCGAGCCAACGAGCAGTACTTC
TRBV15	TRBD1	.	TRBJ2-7	CATSTKDRKRYEQYF	TGTGCCACCAGCACGAAGGACAGGAAACGCTACGAGCAGTACTTC
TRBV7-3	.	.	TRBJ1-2	CASSLGGKDGYTF	TGTGCCAGCAGCTTAGGAGGGAAGGATGGCTACACCTTC
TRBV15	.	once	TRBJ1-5	CATSRRGGNQPQHF	TGTGCCACCAGCCGACGGGGGGGCAACCAGCCCCAGCATTTT
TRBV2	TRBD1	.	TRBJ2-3	CASILLGGQGVDTQYF	TGTGCCAGCATCCTCCTGGGGGGACAGGGTGTAGATACGCAGTATTTT
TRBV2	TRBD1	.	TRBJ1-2	CASSPFTGAVGYTF	TGTGCCAGCAGTCCTTTTACAGGGGCAGTAGGCTACACCTTC
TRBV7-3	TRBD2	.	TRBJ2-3	CASSTSRAGGDTQYF	TGTGCCAGCAGCACCTCACGAGCGGGGGGTGATACGCAGTATTTT
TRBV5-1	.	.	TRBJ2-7	CASRIGVSYEQYF	TGCGCCAGCAGGATAGGGGTTTCCTACGAGCAGTACTTC
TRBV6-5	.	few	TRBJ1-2	CASSYSDSPIYGYTF	TGTGCCAGCAGTTACTCGGACAGTCCAATCTATGGCTACACCTTC
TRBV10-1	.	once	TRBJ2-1	CASSESGRGNEQFF	TGCGCCAGCAGTGAGTCGGGCAGGGGCAATGAGCAGTTCTTC
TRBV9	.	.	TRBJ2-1	CASSARRAGNEQFF	TGTGCCAGCAGCGCCAGACGAGCGGGCAATGAGCAGTTCTTC
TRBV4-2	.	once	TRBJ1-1	CASSQEGHLNTEAFF	TGTGCCAGCAGCCAAGAGGGACACCTAAACACTGAAGCTTTCTTT
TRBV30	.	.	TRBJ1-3	CAWSRGSEFSGNTIYF	TGTGCCTGGAGTCGAGGCAGCGAATTCTCTGGAAACACCATATATTTT
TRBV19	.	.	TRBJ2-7	CASSINQVGEQYF	TGTGCCAGTAGTATCAACCAGGTTGGCGAGCAGTACTTC
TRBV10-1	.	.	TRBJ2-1	CASSGEGVNEQFF	TGCGCCAGCAGTGGAGAGGGGGTAAATGAGCAGTTCTTC
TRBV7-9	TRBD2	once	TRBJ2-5	CASSTGGKQTQYF	TGTGCCAGCAGCACCGGGGGGAAACAGACCCAGTACTTC
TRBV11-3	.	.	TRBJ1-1	CASSSDNTEAFF	TGTGCCAGCAGTTCAGATAACACTGAAGCTTTCTTT
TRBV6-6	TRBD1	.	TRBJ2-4	CASTEGGPVDIQYF	TGTGCCAGCACCGAAGGGGGCCCCGTCGACATTCAGTACTTC
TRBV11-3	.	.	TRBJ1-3	CASSLDLGATIYF	TGTGCCAGCAGCTTAGATCTTGGAGCCACCATATATTTT
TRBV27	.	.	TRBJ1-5	CASSLHPYGAQPQHF	TGTGCCAGCAGTTTACACCCTTACGGAGCCCAGCCCCAGCATTTT
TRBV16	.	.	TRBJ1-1	CASSLYQGRNTEAFF	TGTGCCAGCAGCCTGTACCAGGGGAGGAACACTGAAGCTTTCTTT
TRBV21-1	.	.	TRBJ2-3	CASSNGGTSGGSTDTQYF	TGTGCCAGCAGCAATGGTGGGACTAGCGGGGGTAGCACAGATACGCAGTATTTT
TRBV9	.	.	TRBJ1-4	CASSARGVTNEKLFF	TGTGCCAGCAGCGCCCGGGGGGTAACTAATGAAAAACTGTTTTTT
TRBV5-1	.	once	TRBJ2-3	CASSFGGRNPDTQYF	TGCGCCAGCAGCTTCGGGGGACGGAATCCTGATACGCAGTATTTT
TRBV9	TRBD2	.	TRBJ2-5	CASSVGLAGGPQETQYF	TGTGCCAGCAGCGTAGGCCTTGCGGGGGGCCCCCAAGAGACCCAGTACTTC
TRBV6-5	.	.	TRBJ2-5	CASSRNQGETQYF	TGTGCCAGCAGCAGAAACCAGGGAGAGACCCAGTACTTC
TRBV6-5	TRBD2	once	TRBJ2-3	CASSKRGFSTDTQYF	TGTGCCAGCAGTAAGCGGGGGTTTAGCACAGATACGCAGTATTTT
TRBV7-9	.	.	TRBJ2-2	CSSRITGSTGELFF	TGTTCCAGCAGGATTACCGGTAGCACCGGGGAGCTGTTTTTT
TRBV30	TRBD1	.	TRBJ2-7	CAWSHGQGVDEQYF	TGTGCCTGGAGTCACGGACAGGGGGTCGACGAGCAGTACTTC
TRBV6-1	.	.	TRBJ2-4	CASSSSPLAKNIQYF	TGTGCCAGCAGTTCGAGTCCTCTAGCCAAAAACATTCAGTACTTC
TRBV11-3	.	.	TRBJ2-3	CASSRGSSTDTQYF	TGTGCCAGCTCGAGGGGGTCTAGCACAGATACGCAGTATTTT
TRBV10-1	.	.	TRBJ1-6	CASRKERGRVSPLHF	TGCGCCAGCAGGAAGGAAAGGGGCCGGGTTTCACCCCTCCACTTT
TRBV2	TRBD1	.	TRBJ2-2	CASSGQGSMNTGELFF	TGTGCCAGCAGTGGACAGGGGTCGATGAACACCGGGGAGCTGTTTTTT
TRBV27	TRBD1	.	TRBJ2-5	CASSRGGVQETQYF	TGTGCCAGCAGTAGAGGGGGCGTACAAGAGACCCAGTACTTC
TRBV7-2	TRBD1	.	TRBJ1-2	CASSFRQGIYGYTF	TGTGCCAGCAGCTTCAGACAGGGAATATATGGCTACACCTTC
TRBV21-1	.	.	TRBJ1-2	CASRRGKYGYTF	TGTGCCAGCAGGAGAGGGAAGTACGGCTACACCTTC
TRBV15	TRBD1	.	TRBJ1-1	CATSREGPDRDEAFF	TGTGCCACCAGCAGAGAGGGTCCGGACAGGGATGAAGCTTTCTTT